This TCR beta chain was observed in a study of long-term antiretroviral therapy in people with HIV. Researchers ran immunoSEQ v3.0 at survey level. Generated by immunoSEQ multiplex PCR, the TCRdb table keeps only in-frame clones and is missing some. Of 44,000 or so clones in the sample, about 96% are singletons; the top ten hold about 3%. From germline, CDR1 is LGHNA and CDR2 YSLEER. The length of the CDR3 is 14 residues. Trimming removed 1 base at V and 5 bases at J, with 8 bases between. This chain joins TRBV4-3 and TRBJ2-2, with D perhaps matching TRBD2 (6 bases). This TCR was sampled from a woman in her 50s with HIV. The material sequenced was unsorted PBMCs, taken 3.7 years after starting antiretroviral therapy. The CDR3 region has the DNA TGCGCCAGCAGCCAAGCGGGGGAAACCGGGGAGCTGTTTTTT. Amino acid sequence: CASSQAGETGELFF.